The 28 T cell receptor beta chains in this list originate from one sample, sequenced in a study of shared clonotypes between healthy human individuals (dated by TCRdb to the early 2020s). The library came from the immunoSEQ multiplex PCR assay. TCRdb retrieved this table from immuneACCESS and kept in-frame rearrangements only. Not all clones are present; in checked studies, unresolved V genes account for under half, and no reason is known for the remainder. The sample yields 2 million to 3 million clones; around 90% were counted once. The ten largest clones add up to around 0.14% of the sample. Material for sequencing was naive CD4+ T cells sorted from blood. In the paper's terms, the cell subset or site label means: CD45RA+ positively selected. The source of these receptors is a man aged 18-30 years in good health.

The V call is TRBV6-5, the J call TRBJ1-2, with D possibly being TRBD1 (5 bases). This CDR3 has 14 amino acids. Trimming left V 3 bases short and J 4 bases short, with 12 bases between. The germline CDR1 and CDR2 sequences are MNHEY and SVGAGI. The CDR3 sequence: CASSYWGSGYGYTF. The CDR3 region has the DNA TGTGCCAGCAGTTATTGGGGGTCCGGCTATGGCTACACCTTC.

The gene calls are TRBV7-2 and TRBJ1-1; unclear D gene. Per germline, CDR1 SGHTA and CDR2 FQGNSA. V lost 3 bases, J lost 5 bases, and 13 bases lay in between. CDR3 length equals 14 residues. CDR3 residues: CASSFSGGRTEAFF. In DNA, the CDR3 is TGTGCCAGCAGCTTTTCAGGCGGGAGGACTGAAGCTTTCTTT. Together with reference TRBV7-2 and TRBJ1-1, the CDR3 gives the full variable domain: GAGVSQSPSNKVTEKGKDVELRCDPISGHTALYWYRQSLGQGLEFLIYFQGNSAPDKSGLPSDRFSAERTGGSVSTLTIQRTQQEDSAVYLCASSFSGGRTEAFFGQGTRLTVV.

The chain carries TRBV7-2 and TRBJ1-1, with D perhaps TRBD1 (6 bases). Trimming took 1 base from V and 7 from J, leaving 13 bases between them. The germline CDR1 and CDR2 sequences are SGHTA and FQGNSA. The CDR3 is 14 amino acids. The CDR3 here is CASSLDSGQSEAFF. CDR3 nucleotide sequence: TGTGCCAGCAGCTTAGATTCTGGACAGAGTGAAGCTTTCTTT.

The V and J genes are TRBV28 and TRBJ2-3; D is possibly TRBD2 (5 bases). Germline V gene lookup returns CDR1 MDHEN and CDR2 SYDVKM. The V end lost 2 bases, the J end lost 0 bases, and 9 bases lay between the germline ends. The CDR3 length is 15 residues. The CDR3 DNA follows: TGTGCCAGCAGTTTAATTCGGACTAGCACAGATACGCAGTATTTT. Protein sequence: CASSLIRTSTDTQYF.

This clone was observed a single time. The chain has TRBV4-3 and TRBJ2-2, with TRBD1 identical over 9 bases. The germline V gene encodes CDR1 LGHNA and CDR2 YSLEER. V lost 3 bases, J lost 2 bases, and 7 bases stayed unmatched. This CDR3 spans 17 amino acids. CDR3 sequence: CASSQGDRAYNTGELFF. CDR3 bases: TGCGCCAGCAGCCAGGGGGACAGGGCGTACAACACCGGGGAGCTGTTTTTT.

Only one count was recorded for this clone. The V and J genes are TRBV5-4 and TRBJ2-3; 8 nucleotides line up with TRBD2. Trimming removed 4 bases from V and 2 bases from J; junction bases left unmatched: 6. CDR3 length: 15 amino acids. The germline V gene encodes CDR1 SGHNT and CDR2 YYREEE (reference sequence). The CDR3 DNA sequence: TGTGCCAGCAGCCCCTCACTAGCGGACACAGATACGCAGTATTTT. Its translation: CASSPSLADTDTQYF.

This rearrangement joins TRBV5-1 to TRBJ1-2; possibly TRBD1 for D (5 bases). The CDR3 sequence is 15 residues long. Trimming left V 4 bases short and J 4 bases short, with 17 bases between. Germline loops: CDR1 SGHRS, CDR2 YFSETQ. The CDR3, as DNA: TGCGCCAGCAGCCCCGGGGGGACCTCCACCTATGGCTACACCTTC. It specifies CASSPGGTSTYGYTF. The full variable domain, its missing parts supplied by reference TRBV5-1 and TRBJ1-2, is KAGVTQTPRYLIKTRGQQVTLSCSPISGHRSVSWYQQTPGQGLQFLFEYFSETQRNKGNFPGRFSGRQFSNSRSEMNVSTLELGDSALYLCASSPGGTSTYGYTFGSGTRLTVV.

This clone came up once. The CDR3 region has the DNA TGTGCCAGCAATCCGACAGGGCCCTACGAGCAGTACTTC. It yields the protein CASNPTGPYEQYF. The chain uses TRBV6-6 and TRBJ2-7; 7 bases are a match to TRBD1. Germline CDR1 is MNHNY and CDR2 is SVGAGI (reference sequence). The CDR3 is made up of 13 amino acids. V was pared by 7 bases and J by 2 bases, with 5 bases of the junction left unmatched.

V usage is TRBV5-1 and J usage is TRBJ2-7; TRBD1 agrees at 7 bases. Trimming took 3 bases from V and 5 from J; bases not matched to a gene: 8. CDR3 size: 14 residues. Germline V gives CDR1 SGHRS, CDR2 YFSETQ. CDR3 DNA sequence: TGCGCCAGCAGCTCTTCGACAGGGCGAGACGAGCAGTACTTC. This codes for CASSSSTGRDEQYF.

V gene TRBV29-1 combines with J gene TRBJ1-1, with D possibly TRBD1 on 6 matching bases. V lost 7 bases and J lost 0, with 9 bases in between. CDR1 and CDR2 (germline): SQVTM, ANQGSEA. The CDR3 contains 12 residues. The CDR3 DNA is TGCAGCGGGGGGCGGTTGAACACTGAAGCTTTCTTT. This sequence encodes CSGGRLNTEAFF.

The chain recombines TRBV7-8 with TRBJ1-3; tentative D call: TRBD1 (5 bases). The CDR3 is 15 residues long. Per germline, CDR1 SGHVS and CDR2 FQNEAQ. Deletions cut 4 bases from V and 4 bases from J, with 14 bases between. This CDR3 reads CASSSGLYPGNTIYF. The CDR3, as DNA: TGTGCCAGCAGCTCAGGGCTCTATCCGGGAAACACCATATATTTT.

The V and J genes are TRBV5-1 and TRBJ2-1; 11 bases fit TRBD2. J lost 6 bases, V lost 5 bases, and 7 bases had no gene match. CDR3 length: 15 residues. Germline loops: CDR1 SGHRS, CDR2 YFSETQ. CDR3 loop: CASRETSGSFNEQFF. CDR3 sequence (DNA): TGCGCCAGCAGGGAAACTAGCGGGAGTTTCAATGAGCAGTTCTTC.

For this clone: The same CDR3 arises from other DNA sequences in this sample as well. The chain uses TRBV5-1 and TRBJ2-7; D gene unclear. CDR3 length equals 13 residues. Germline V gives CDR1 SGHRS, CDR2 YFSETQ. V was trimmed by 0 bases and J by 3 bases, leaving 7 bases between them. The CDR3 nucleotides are TGCGCCAGCAGCTTGGGTTCTGACTACGAGCAGTACTTC. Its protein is CASSLGSDYEQYF.

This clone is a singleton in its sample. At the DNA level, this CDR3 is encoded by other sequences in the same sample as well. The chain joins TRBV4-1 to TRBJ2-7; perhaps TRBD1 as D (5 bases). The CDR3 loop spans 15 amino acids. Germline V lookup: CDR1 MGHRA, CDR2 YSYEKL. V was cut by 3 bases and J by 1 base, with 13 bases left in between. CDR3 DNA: TGCGCCAGCAGCCAGGGCAGGGTAAGTTCCTACGAGCAGTACTTC. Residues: CASSQGRVSSYEQYF.

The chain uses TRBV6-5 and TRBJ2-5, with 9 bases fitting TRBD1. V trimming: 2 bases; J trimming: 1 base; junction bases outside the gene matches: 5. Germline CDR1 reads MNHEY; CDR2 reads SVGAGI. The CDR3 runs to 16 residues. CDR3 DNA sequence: TGTGCCAGCAGTTACCGCGGGACAGGGATCCAAGAGACCCAGTACTTC. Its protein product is CASSYRGTGIQETQYF.

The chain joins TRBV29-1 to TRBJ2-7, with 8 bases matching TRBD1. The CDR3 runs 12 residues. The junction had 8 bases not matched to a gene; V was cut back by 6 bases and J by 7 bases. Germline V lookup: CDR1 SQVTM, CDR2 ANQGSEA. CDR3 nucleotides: TGCAGCGTCGATGGACAGGGTCGGGAGCAGTACTTC. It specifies CSVDGQGREQYF.

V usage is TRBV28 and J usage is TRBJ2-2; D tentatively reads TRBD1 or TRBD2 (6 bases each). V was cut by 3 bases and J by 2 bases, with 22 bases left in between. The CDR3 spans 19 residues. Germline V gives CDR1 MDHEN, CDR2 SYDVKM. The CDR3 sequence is CASSFVIRLGGPNTGELFF. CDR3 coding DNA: TGTGCCAGCAGTTTTGTAATTCGGTTGGGGGGCCCTAACACCGGGGAGCTGTTTTTT. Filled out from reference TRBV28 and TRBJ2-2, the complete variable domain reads DVKVTQSSRYLVKRTGEKVFLECVQDMDHENMFWYRQDPGLGLRLIYFSYDVKMKEKGDIPEGYSVSREKKERFSLILESASTNQTSMYLCASSFVIRLGGPNTGELFFGEGSRLTVL.

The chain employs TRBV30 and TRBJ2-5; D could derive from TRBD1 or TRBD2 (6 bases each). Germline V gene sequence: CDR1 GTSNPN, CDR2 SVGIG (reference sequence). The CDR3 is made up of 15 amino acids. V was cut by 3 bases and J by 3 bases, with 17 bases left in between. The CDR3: CAWSGVVGGEETQYF. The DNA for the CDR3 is TGTGCCTGGAGCGGGGTCGTGGGGGGCGAAGAGACCCAGTACTTC.

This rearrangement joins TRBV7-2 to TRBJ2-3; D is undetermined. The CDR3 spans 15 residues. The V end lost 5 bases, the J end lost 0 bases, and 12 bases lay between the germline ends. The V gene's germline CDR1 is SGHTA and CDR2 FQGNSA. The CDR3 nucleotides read TGTGCCAGCAGCCTCCGGTCCTATAGCACAGATACGCAGTATTTT. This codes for CASSLRSYSTDTQYF.

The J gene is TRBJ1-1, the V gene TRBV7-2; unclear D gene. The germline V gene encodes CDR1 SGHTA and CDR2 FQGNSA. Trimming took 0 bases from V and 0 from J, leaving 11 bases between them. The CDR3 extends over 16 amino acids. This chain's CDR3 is CASSLATLGLNTEAFF. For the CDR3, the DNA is TGTGCCAGCAGCTTAGCGACCTTAGGGCTGAACACTGAAGCTTTCTTT.

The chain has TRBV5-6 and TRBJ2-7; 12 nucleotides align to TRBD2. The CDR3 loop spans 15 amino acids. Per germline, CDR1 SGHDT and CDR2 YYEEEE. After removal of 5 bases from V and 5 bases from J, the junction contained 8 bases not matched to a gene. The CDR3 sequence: CASRSPSGGANEQYF. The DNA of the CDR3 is TGTGCCAGCAGATCCCCTAGCGGGGGGGCCAACGAGCAGTACTTC.

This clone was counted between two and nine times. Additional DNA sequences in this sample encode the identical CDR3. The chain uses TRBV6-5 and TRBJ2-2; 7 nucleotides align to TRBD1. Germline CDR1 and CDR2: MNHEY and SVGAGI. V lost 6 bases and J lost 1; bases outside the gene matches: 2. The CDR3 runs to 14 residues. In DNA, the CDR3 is TGTGCCAGCAGCAGGGACAGGAACACCGGGGAGCTGTTTTTT. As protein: CASSRDRNTGELFF.

DNA for the CDR3: TGTGCCAGCAGCTTAGCGGGACTCGGGCCTGGGACCCAGTACTTC. It codes for CASSLAGLGPGTQYF. The chain carries TRBV7-2 and TRBJ2-5; D is possibly TRBD2 (6 bases). V lost 0 bases to trimming and J lost 7 bases, with 15 bases between them. This CDR3 region has 15 residues. Germline-derived CDR1 and CDR2 are SGHTA and FQGNSA.

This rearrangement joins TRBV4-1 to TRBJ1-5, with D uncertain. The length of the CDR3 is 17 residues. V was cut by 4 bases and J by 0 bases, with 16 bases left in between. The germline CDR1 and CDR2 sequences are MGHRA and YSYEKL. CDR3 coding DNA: TGCGCCAGCAGCCGCGAACCCGACGGTTATAGCAATCAGCCCCAGCATTTT. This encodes CASSREPDGYSNQPQHF.

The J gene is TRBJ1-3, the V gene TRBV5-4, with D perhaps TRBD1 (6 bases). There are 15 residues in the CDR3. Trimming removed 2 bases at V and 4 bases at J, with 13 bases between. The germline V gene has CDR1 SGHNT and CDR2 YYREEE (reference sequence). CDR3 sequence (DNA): TGTGCCAGCAGCTTACAGGGAGGAAGAGGAAACACCATATATTTT. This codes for CASSLQGGRGNTIYF.

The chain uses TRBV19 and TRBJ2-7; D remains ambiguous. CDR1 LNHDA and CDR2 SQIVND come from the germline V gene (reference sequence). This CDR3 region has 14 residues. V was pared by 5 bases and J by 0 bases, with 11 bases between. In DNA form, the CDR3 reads TGTGCCAGTAGTCCGGGCAGGTCCTCCTACGAGCAGTACTTC. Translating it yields CASSPGRSSYEQYF. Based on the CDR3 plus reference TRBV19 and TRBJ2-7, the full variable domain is DGGITQSPKYLFRKEGQNVTLSCEQNLNHDAMYWYRQDPGQGLRLIYYSQIVNDFQKGDIAEGYSVSREKKESFPLTVTSAQKNPTAFYLCASSPGRSSYEQYFGPGTRLTVT.

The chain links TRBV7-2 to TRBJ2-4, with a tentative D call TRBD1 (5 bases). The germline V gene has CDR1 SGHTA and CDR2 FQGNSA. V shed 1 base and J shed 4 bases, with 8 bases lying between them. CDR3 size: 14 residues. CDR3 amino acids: CASSLGQGKNIQYF. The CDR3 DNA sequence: TGTGCCAGCAGCTTAGGTCAGGGTAAAAACATTCAGTACTTC.

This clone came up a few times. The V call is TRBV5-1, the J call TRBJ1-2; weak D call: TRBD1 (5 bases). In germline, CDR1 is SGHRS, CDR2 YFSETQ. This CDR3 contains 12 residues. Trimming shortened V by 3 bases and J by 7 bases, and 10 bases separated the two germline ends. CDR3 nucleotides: TGCGCCAGCAGCTGGGACCTTCTTGGCTACACCTTC. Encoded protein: CASSWDLLGYTF.